This T cell receptor beta chain appears in the sequencing data of a study of control samples from healthy donors and cancer patients. Trimming cost V 1 base and J 6 bases, with 13 bases left between them. Per the germline V gene, CDR1 is SEHNR and CDR2 is FQNEAQ (reference sequence). The CDR3 covers 15 residues. This table comes from immunoSEQ multiplex PCR, and its TCRdb copy is limited to in-frame clones, with some not included. The sample records about 160,000 clones, roughly 90% being singletons. The sample was blood. This sequence was found in a man aged 30 to 39 in good health. The J gene is TRBJ2-1, the V gene TRBV7-9, with a possible D match to TRBD2 (5 bases). The CDR3: CASSLEGRNSNEQFF. For the CDR3, the DNA is TGTGCCAGCAGCTTAGAAGGGAGAAACAGCAATGAGCAGTTCTTC.